Listed here are 15 T cell receptor beta chains from one sample, sequenced in a study of T cells in Graves' hyperthyroidism and ophthalmopathy. RNA transcripts provided the source from which TCR beta CDR3 regions were amplified. Initially, a first-round RT-PCR of the TCR CDR3 employed the HTBI primer set. Each CDR3 protein is one row after TCRdb ran MiXCR on the multiplex PCR reads. The data hold about 400,000 distinct CDR3 sequences, with more than 13% observed a single time. The sample was blood. Source of these receptors: a woman aged 25-40 years with Graves' hyperthyroidism.

Ten or more counts support this clonotype. The CDR3 DNA reads TGTGCCAGCACATTAGCGGGGGTCGAAAATACGCAGTATTTT. This translates into CASTLAGVENTQYF. This chain connects TRBV7-9 to TRBJ2-3, with TRBD2 matching 9 bases. Looked up from germline, CDR1 is SEHNR and CDR2 is FQNEAQ (reference sequence). The V segment lost 7 bases and the J segment 7 bases; nucleotides outside the gene matches: 9. This CDR3 is built from 14 residues. The full variable domain, completed using reference TRBV7-9 and TRBJ2-3, is DTGVSQNPRHKITKRGQNVTFRCDPISEHNRLYWYRQTLGQGPEFLTYFQNEAQLEKSRLLSDRFSAERPKGSFSTLEIQRTEQGDSAMYLCASTLAGVENTQYFGPGTRLTVL.

This clonotype was counted once. Germline and junction disagree at one end, which may indicate a read error. This rearrangement joins TRBV9 to TRBJ1-1; D remains unclear. Germline assignment: CDR1 SGDLS and CDR2 YYNGEE. The CDR3 spans 13 residues. CDR3 region: CTSSVGVNTEAFF. The DNA of the CDR3 is TGTACCAGCAGCGTAGGTGTAAACACTGAAGCTTTCTTT.

The sample holds many counts of this clonotype. The V and J genes are TRBV18 and TRBJ2-7; D is undetermined. The CDR3 is 12 residues long. Germline V gives CDR1 KGHSH, CDR2 LQKENI. The V and J ends lost 2 bases and 5 bases respectively, with 7 bases between them. The CDR3 nucleotides read TGTGCCAGCTCACCAATCCGGGACGAGCAGTACTTC. Translating gives CASSPIRDEQYF. Supplemented by reference TRBV18 and TRBJ2-7, the full variable domain reads NAGVMQNPRHLVRRRGQEARLRCSPMKGHSHVYWYRQLPEEGLKFMVYLQKENIIDESGMPKERFSAEFPKEGPSILRIQQVVRGDSAAYFCASSPIRDEQYFGPGTRLTVT.

This chain connects TRBV7-9 to TRBJ2-1, with 8 bases aligning to TRBD2. V lost 2 bases to trimming and J lost 5 bases; unmatched junction nucleotides: 11. In germline, CDR1 is SEHNR, CDR2 FQNEAQ (reference sequence). This CDR3 has 17 residues. In nucleotides, the CDR3 is TGTGCCAGCAGCTTACACCGGGGGGGCGGTCACCACAATGAGCAGTTCTTC. Translating gives CASSLHRGGGHHNEQFF.

The V and J genes are TRBV19 and TRBJ2-1, with 10 bases lining up with TRBD1. With V trimmed by 1 base and J by 8 bases, 5 bases remained unmatched. Germline V CDR1 and CDR2: LNHDA, SQIVND (reference sequence). The CDR3 covers 15 residues. CDR3 amino acids: CASSIVGQGIDEQFF. The CDR3 region has the DNA TGTGCCAGTAGTATAGTGGGACAGGGGATCGATGAGCAGTTCTTC.

This clonotype was detected ten times or more. V gene TRBV2 combines with J gene TRBJ2-7; D is unresolved. The CDR3 covers 12 residues. V shed 7 bases and J shed 4 bases, with 11 bases lying between them. The germline V gene has CDR1 SNHLY and CDR2 FYNNEI. CDR3 loop: CASIRTDYEQYF. The CDR3, as DNA: TGTGCCAGCATCCGCACAGATTACGAGCAGTACTTC. Full variable domain (outside the CDR3, taken from reference TRBV2 and TRBJ2-7): EPEVTQTPSHQVTQMGQEVILRCVPISNHLYFYWYRQILGQKVEFLVSFYNNEISEKSEIFDDQFSVERPDGSNFTLKIRSTKLEDSAMYFCASIRTDYEQYFGPGTRLTVT.

This clonotype has a count of ten or more. This chain uses TRBV28 with TRBJ1-6, with D unresolved. The CDR3 sequence is 14 residues long. CDR1 is MDHEN and CDR2 is SYDVKM in the germline V gene. V was cut by 6 bases and J by 7 bases, with 13 bases left in between. The CDR3 nucleotides are TGTGCCAGCAGCGCCGGTCGGTTAAATTCACCCCTCCACTTT. Encoded protein: CASSAGRLNSPLHF.

There are many counts of this clonotype. The chain is built from TRBV13 and TRBJ2-3; no firm D call. This CDR3 comprises 15 residues. Trimming pared 2 bases from V and 2 bases from J, leaving 11 bases between. The germline gives CDR1 PRHDT, CDR2 FYEKMQ (reference sequence). The DNA for the CDR3 is TGTGCCAGCAGCTTAACGAGACGGGCCACAGATACGCAGTATTTT. This translates into CASSLTRRATDTQYF.

This clonotype has at least ten counts. V usage is TRBV29-1 and J usage is TRBJ2-1; TRBD2 aligns across 12 bases. The CDR3 is 16 residues long. V lost 7 bases to trimming and J lost 6 bases; unmatched junction nucleotides: 13. CDR1 SQVTM and CDR2 ANQGSEA come from the germline V gene. For the CDR3, the DNA is TGCAGCGCGACCAATCTGTTACTAGCGGGAGGCAATGAGCAGTTCTTC. This codes for CSATNLLLAGGNEQFF.

The chain links TRBV28 to TRBJ1-2; D perhaps matches TRBD1 (5 bases). Germline V gene lookup returns CDR1 MDHEN and CDR2 SYDVKM. CDR3 size: 14 residues. The V end was cut by 8 bases, the J end by 5 bases, with 18 bases between. The CDR3 loop is CASSDNRSRYGYTF. The DNA for the CDR3 is TGTGCCAGCTCCGACAACAGGTCCCGGTATGGCTACACCTTC.

This chain links TRBV9 with TRBJ2-3; D perhaps matches TRBD1 (6 bases). CDR3 length: 15 residues. Trimming cost V 0 bases and J 3 bases, with 11 bases left between them. CDR1 is SGDLS and CDR2 is YYNGEE in the germline V gene. The CDR3 coding sequence is TGTGCCAGCAGCGTAGAGGTAGGGGGAACAGATACGCAGTATTTT. It codes for CASSVEVGGTDTQYF.

Ten or more counts support this clonotype. This chain joins TRBV20-1 and TRBJ1-5; D unresolved. Per germline, CDR1 DFQATT and CDR2 SNEGSKA (reference sequence). With 0 bases removed from V and 5 bases from J, the gap between germline ends came to 8 bases. The length of the CDR3 is 13 residues. DNA of the CDR3: TGCAGTGCTAGAGATACCTCAGATCAGCCCCAGCATTTT. Translating gives CSARDTSDQPQHF.

This clonotype was seen a handful of times. This chain joins TRBV6-1 and TRBJ2-1; possibly TRBD2 for D (6 bases). This CDR3 region has 15 residues. CDR1 MNHNS and CDR2 SASEGT come from the germline V gene. Trimming cost V 6 bases and J 7 bases, with 19 bases left between them. The CDR3 DNA sequence: TGTGCCAGCAGGGTGGGTGACGGGAGAGGAAATGAGCAGTTCTTC. This gives the protein CASRVGDGRGNEQFF.

The sample holds many counts of this clonotype. This chain connects TRBV27 to TRBJ2-1; D may be TRBD2 (6 bases). Germline V gives CDR1 MNHEY, CDR2 SMNVEV (reference sequence). The CDR3 covers 16 residues. The V gene lost 6 bases and the J gene lost 3 bases, with 18 bases spanning the gap. The CDR3 DNA sequence: TGTGCCAGCAGCTTCCATGGAGGGAGTGGCTACAATGAGCAGTTCTTC. Its translation is CASSFHGGSGYNEQFF.

The chain carries TRBV18 and TRBJ2-3, with 9 bases aligning to TRBD1. CDR1 is KGHSH, CDR2 LQKENI, per germline. Trimming removed 3 bases from V and 0 bases from J; junction bases left unmatched: 7. The CDR3 has 17 amino acids. This chain's CDR3 is CASSPFRDRASTDTQYF. CDR3 coding DNA: TGTGCCAGCTCACCTTTCCGGGACAGGGCTAGCACAGATACGCAGTATTTT.